These 4 T cell receptor beta chains originate from one sample sequenced in a study of human T cells and chemical hapten exposure. The time point denotes: patch test 2, 6 weeks after DPC sensitization. This sample's treatment: therapeutic diphenylcyclopropenone sensitization with weekly scalp DPC. TCRdb recomputed calls from the RACE reads with MiXCR, one row per CDR3 protein. The data hold 330,000 or so distinct CDR3 sequences, with under 6.5% observed a single time. The sequencing used whole blood, collected in connection with sensitization to the hapten diphenylcyclopropenone (DPC). The receptor source for this set is a woman aged 18-29 years with alopecia areata. Some clones in this sample may be carry-over from other donors' samples.

The CDR3 region has the DNA TGCGCCAGCAGCCAAGATCCCCCCCCCTTAAGGGACTACCGAGACACAGATACGCAGTATTTT. Protein: CASSQDPPPLRDYRDTDTQYF. The chain recombines TRBV4-3 with TRBJ2-3; 7 bases are a match to TRBD2. V shed 0 bases, J shed 2 bases, and the junction held 20 bases outside the gene matches. CDR1 is LGHNA, CDR2 YSLEER, per germline. The CDR3 has 21 residues.

The sample holds many counts of this clonotype. The chain carries TRBV7-8 and TRBJ2-3; TRBD1 might be the D (6 bases). This CDR3 is built from 15 residues. Germline loops: CDR1 SGHVS, CDR2 FQNEAQ. The germline V and J ends were trimmed by 1 base and 1 base, with 9 bases remaining between them. CDR3 region: CASSLDRARTDTQYF. Here the CDR3 DNA reads TGTGCCAGCAGCTTAGACAGGGCACGCACAGATACGCAGTATTTT.

V gene TRBV12-3 or TRBV12-4 combines with J gene TRBJ1-2; TRBD1 might be the D (6 bases). Trimming stripped 4 bases from V and 4 bases from J, with 13 bases between. The CDR3 sequence is 14 residues long. DNA of the CDR3: TGTGCCAGCAGTTCCGAGCAGGGGACCTATGGCTACACCTTC. It yields the protein CASSSEQGTYGYTF.

This clonotype was seen many times. The chain carries TRBV9 and TRBJ2-4; no definite D call. The CDR3 totals 13 residues. In germline, CDR1 is SGDLS, CDR2 YYNGEE. V lost 2 bases, J lost 5 bases, and 8 bases lay in between. CDR3 sequence: CASSVRGENIQYF. CDR3 in DNA: TGTGCCAGCAGCGTTAGAGGAGAAAACATTCAGTACTTC.